This T cell receptor beta chain was observed in a study of T cells after somatic rescue of genetic block. The CDR3 runs to 19 residues. V gave up 0 bases and J gave up 4 bases, with 25 bases separating them. CDR1 MGHRA and CDR2 YSYEKL come from the germline V gene. The repertoire was sequenced with immunoSEQ multiplex PCR; TCRdb's copy has only in-frame clones and lacks some. The table has approximately 12,000 clones, around 70% seen once. The sample was peripheral blood mononuclear cells (PBMCs). This TCR was recovered from a boy younger than 18. The V gene is TRBV4-1, the J gene TRBJ2-7; the D gene could be TRBD1 or TRBD2 (7 bases each). CDR3 residues: CASSQDRGGGPSWVYEQYF. DNA for the CDR3: TGCGCCAGCAGCCAAGATCGGGGAGGGGGCCCATCGTGGGTATACGAGCAGTACTTC.